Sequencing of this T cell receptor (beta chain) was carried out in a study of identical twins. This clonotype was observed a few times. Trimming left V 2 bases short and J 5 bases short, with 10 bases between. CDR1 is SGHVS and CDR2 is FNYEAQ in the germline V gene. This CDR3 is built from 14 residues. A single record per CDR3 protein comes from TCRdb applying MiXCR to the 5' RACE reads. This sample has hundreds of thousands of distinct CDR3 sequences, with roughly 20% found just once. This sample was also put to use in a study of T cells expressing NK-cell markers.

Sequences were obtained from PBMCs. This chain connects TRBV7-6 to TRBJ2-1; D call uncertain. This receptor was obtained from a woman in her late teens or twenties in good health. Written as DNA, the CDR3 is TGTGCCAGCAGCTTAATATCGGAGAACAATGAGCAGTTCTTC. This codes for CASSLISENNEQFF.